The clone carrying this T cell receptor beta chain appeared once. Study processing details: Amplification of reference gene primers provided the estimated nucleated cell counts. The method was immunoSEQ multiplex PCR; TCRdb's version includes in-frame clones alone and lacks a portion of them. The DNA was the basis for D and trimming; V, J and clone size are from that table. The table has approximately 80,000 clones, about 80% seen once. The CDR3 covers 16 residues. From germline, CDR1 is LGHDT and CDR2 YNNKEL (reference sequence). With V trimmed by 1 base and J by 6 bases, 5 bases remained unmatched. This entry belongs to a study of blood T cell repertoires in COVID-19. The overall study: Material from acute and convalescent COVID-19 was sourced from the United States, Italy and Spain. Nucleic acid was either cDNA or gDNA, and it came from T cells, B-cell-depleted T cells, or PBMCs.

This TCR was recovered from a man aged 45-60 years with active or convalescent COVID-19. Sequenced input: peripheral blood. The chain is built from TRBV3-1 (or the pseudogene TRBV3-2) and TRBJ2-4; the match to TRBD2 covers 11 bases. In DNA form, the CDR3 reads TGTGCCAGCAGCCAAGGTAGCGGGGGGGCCCCAAACATTCAGTACTTC. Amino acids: CASSQGSGGAPNIQYF.